The 11 T cell receptor beta chains given below trace back to one sample, sequenced in a study of blood T cell repertoires in COVID-19. Clones were read by immunoSEQ multiplex PCR, and TCRdb kept only the in-frame ones, dropping some. The sample lists some 240,000 clones; around 81% were seen once. Sequencing was carried out using PBMCs or T cells enriched from blood (not recorded which). These receptors all come from a man between 50 and 59 years old who had recovered from COVID-19.

This chain connects TRBV29-1 to TRBJ1-5, with no clear D. The germline CDR1 and CDR2 sequences are SQVTM and ANQGSEA. The ends were cut back, 8 bases at V and 1 base at J, with 15 bases in the middle. CDR3 size: 14 residues. The CDR3 DNA reads as TGCAGCCCTCGTGCGAGGGCAAGCAATCAGCCCCAGCATTTT. Translating it yields CSPRARASNQPQHF.

The V and J genes are TRBV4-3 and TRBJ2-7; TRBD2 matches 8 bases. This CDR3 spans 14 amino acids. Looked up from germline, CDR1 is LGHNA and CDR2 is YSLEER. With V trimmed by 1 base and J by 6 bases, 5 bases remained unmatched. CDR3 loop: CASSQVREVGEQYF. The CDR3 DNA follows: TGCGCCAGCAGCCAAGTGCGGGAGGTCGGCGAGCAGTACTTC.

This chain uses TRBV4-3 with TRBJ1-2, with TRBD1 matching 9 bases. The V segment lost 4 bases and the J segment 7 bases; nucleotides outside the gene matches: 4. This CDR3 region has 13 residues. Germline V CDR1 and CDR2: LGHNA, YSLEER. CDR3 nucleotide sequence: TGCGCCAGCAGCCCCCGACAGGGGGGTGGCTACACCTTC. Protein: CASSPRQGGGYTF.

The CDR3: CASSYGTGINQPQHF. CDR3 DNA: TGTGCCAGCAGCTATGGGACAGGGATCAATCAGCCCCAGCATTTT. V gene TRBV5-4 combines with J gene TRBJ1-5; 9 bases match TRBD1. From germline, CDR1 is SGHNT and CDR2 YYREEE (reference sequence). This CDR3 contains 15 residues. Trimming took 3 bases from V and 3 from J; bases not matched to a gene: 4.

The V gene is TRBV5-1, the J gene TRBJ2-3, with TRBD1 identical over 10 bases. The CDR3 runs 16 residues. V trimming: 2 bases; J trimming: 3 bases; junction bases outside the gene matches: 6. Per the germline V gene, CDR1 is SGHRS and CDR2 is YFSETQ. CDR3 sequence reads: CASSLAGTGETDTQYF. The CDR3 DNA reads as TGCGCCAGCAGCTTAGCCGGGACAGGGGAGACAGATACGCAGTATTTT.

The genes are TRBV23-1 and TRBJ1-2; D perhaps matches TRBD1 (5 bases). TRBV23-1 has ORF status, its function being uncertain. The V end lost 8 bases, the J end lost 4 bases, and 14 bases lay between the germline ends. This CDR3 comprises 13 residues. CDR3 region: CASRRRGGYGYTF. DNA of the CDR3: TGCGCCAGCCGCCGAAGGGGTGGCTATGGCTACACCTTC.

This clone was seen a single time. J is TRBJ2-5 and V is TRBV12-3 or TRBV12-4; D might be TRBD2 (5 bases). The CDR3 length is 11 residues. Trimming took 7 bases from V and 5 from J, leaving 8 bases between them. CDR3 sequence reads: CASTPGETQYF. The CDR3 region has the DNA TGTGCCAGCACCCCGGGGGAGACCCAGTACTTC.

This rearrangement joins TRBV19 to TRBJ1-3, with unresolved D. Germline V lookup: CDR1 LNHDA, CDR2 SQIVND (reference sequence). V lost 3 bases, J lost 4 bases, and 10 bases lay in between. The CDR3 consists of 14 residues. The CDR3 loop reads CASSIEGRGNTIYF. The CDR3 nucleotides read TGTGCCAGTAGTATCGAGGGCCGGGGAAACACCATATATTTT.

This rearrangement joins TRBV3-1 (or the pseudogene TRBV3-2) to TRBJ2-7; tentatively, D is TRBD1 (6 bases). In germline, CDR1 is LGHDT, CDR2 YNNKEL (reference sequence). This CDR3 has 13 amino acids. V was trimmed by 5 bases and J by 1 base, leaving 9 bases between them. The CDR3 here is CASSNRESYEQYF. The DNA for the CDR3 is TGTGCCAGCAGCAACAGGGAATCCTACGAGCAGTACTTC.

J is TRBJ1-1 and V is TRBV23-1; possibly TRBD1 for D (5 bases). TRBV23-1 is marked as an open reading frame, function uncertain. The CDR3 has 14 amino acids. Trimming removed 4 bases at V and 4 bases at J, with 13 bases between. DNA for the CDR3: TGCGCCAGCAGTCGAACCAGGGAAGGCACTGAAGCTTTCTTT. It specifies CASSRTREGTEAFF.

This clone was observed a single time. This rearrangement joins TRBV2 to TRBJ1-4; 10 bases fit TRBD1. The ends lost 5 bases at V and 7 bases at J; junction bases unmatched: 4. This CDR3 contains 14 residues. Germline V gene data show CDR1 as SNHLY and CDR2 as FYNNEI. The CDR3 loop is CASSWGQGSEKLFF. DNA for the CDR3: TGTGCCAGCAGTTGGGGACAGGGGAGTGAAAAACTGTTTTTT.